The T cell receptor beta chain under discussion was sequenced for a study of T-cell memory formation after mild COVID-19. The study's findings and limits: The authors left the SARS-CoV-2 specificity of second-wave clones peaking on day 37 unconfirmed. The CD4+ clones that contracted clustered mainly within CM and EM, and the CD8+ clones concentrated in EMRA.

This clonotype appeared a single time. Its specificity is unknown. The germline gives CDR1 LNHDA, CDR2 SQIVND (reference sequence). The CDR3 is 16 residues long. V was pared by 4 bases and J by 0 bases, with 16 bases between. TCRdb re-called the 5' RACE reads with MiXCR, one entry per CDR3 protein. This repertoire shows roughly 120,000 distinct CDR3 sequences, about a sixth found once; its top ten account for 14%. The chain is built from TRBV19 and TRBJ2-7; tentatively, D is TRBD1 (5 bases). Sequenced sample: PBMCs or a T cell subset sorted from them (not recorded which). The receptor comes from an adult woman who had mild COVID-19 (a few samples of this study predate the infection). Cell type and time point are not known. CDR3 nucleotides: TGTGCCAGTAGTAGTGTAGGACACACGAGCTCCTACGAGCAGTACTTC. Its translation is CASSSVGHTSSYEQYF. Using reference TRBV19 and TRBJ2-7 for the parts outside the CDR3, the full variable domain is DGGITQSPKYLFRKEGQNVTLSCEQNLNHDAMYWYRQDPGQGLRLIYYSQIVNDFQKGDIAEGYSVSREKKESFPLTVTSAQKNPTAFYLCASSSVGHTSSYEQYFGPGTRLTVT.